The 25 T cell receptor beta chains below all came from one sample that was sequenced in a study of blood T cell repertoires in COVID-19. Sequenced by immunoSEQ multiplex PCR; TCRdb stores in-frame clones only, minus some. The repertoire consists of under 300,000 clones, with approximately 82% occurring once and the leading ten covering 3.4%. The sequenced sample consisted of peripheral blood. Source of these receptors: a woman younger than 30 with acute or convalescent COVID-19.

The chain links TRBV6-1 to TRBJ1-2; D unclear. The germline V gene encodes CDR1 MNHNS and CDR2 SASEGT. This CDR3 is 19 amino acids long. V was cut by 3 bases and J by 3 bases, with 26 bases left in between. The CDR3 DNA reads TGTGCCAGCAGTGATCTCCCCCAGGAGGTGGCGGGAAGCCACTATGGCTACACCTTC. Its translation: CASSDLPQEVAGSHYGYTF.

This clone was picked up a small number of times. This chain connects TRBV19 to TRBJ1-5; 12 positions agree with TRBD1. With 2 bases clipped from V and 8 bases from J, the junction kept 10 bases outside the gene matches. This CDR3 spans 17 amino acids. The germline CDR1 and CDR2 sequences are LNHDA and SQIVND (reference sequence). The CDR3 DNA sequence: TGTGCCAGTAGTATAAATCCGGGACAGGGGGCTATCAAGCCCCAGCATTTT. Its protein is CASSINPGQGAIKPQHF.

V and J are TRBV5-1 and TRBJ2-5, with 11 bases matching TRBD2. V was clipped by 0 bases and J by 3 bases; unmatched bases: 1. CDR3 size: 15 residues. Germline lookup yields CDR1 SGHRS and CDR2 YFSETQ. CDR3 DNA: TGCGCCAGCAGCTTGGAGACTAGCGGGAAAGAGACCCAGTACTTC. It specifies CASSLETSGKETQYF. Complete variable domain (other parts from reference TRBV5-1 and TRBJ2-5): KAGVTQTPRYLIKTRGQQVTLSCSPISGHRSVSWYQQTPGQGLQFLFEYFSETQRNKGNFPGRFSGRQFSNSRSEMNVSTLELGDSALYLCASSLETSGKETQYFGPGTRLLVL.

The rearrangement links TRBV13 to TRBJ1-4; 8 positions agree with TRBD1. The CDR3 loop spans 16 amino acids. Unmatched junction bases numbered 9, after V lost 5 bases and J lost 4 bases. Per germline, CDR1 PRHDT and CDR2 FYEKMQ (reference sequence). The CDR3 DNA reads as TGTGCCAGCAGCCAAAGGACAGGGCCCCATAATGAAAAACTGTTTTTT. The encoded protein is CASSQRTGPHNEKLFF.

CDR3 sequence reads: CASSFTGQPQHF. For the CDR3, the DNA is TGTGCCAGCAGTTTTACTGGTCAGCCCCAGCATTTT. This rearrangement joins TRBV28 to TRBJ1-5; D not resolved. Germline CDR1 and CDR2: MDHEN and SYDVKM. This CDR3 has 12 amino acids. The V gene lost 3 bases and the J gene lost 6 bases, with 6 bases spanning the gap. Based on the CDR3 plus reference TRBV28 and TRBJ1-5, the full variable domain is DVKVTQSSRYLVKRTGEKVFLECVQDMDHENMFWYRQDPGLGLRLIYFSYDVKMKEKGDIPEGYSVSREKKERFSLILESASTNQTSMYLCASSFTGQPQHFGDGTRLSIL.

The gene calls are TRBV9 and TRBJ2-7; 7 bases line up with TRBD1. CDR3 length equals 14 residues. Germline loops: CDR1 SGDLS, CDR2 YYNGEE. The V gene end was trimmed by 1 base and the J gene end by 5 bases; junction bases not matched to a gene: 6. As DNA, the CDR3 is TGTGCCAGCAGCGTATCGACAGGGACGAACGAGCAGTACTTC. It codes for CASSVSTGTNEQYF. Variable domain in full (rest from reference TRBV9 and TRBJ2-7): DSGVTQTPKHLITATGQRVTLRCSPRSGDLSVYWYQQSLDQGLQFLIQYYNGEERAKGNILERFSAQQFPDLHSELNLSSLELGDSALYFCASSVSTGTNEQYFGPGTRLTVT.

The chain has TRBV7-2 and TRBJ2-7, with 11 bases that match TRBD1. The CDR3 contains 17 residues. After removal of 1 base from V and 4 bases from J, the junction contained 9 bases not matched to a gene. The V gene's germline CDR1 is SGHTA and CDR2 FQGNSA. The CDR3 DNA sequence: TGTGCCAGCAGCTTAGTGGGCCCCGGGACAGGGGGGTACGAGCAGTACTTC. This translates into CASSLVGPGTGGYEQYF.

The chain employs TRBV27 and TRBJ2-5; D is ambiguous. Looked up from germline, CDR1 is MNHEY and CDR2 is SMNVEV (reference sequence). The V end lost 2 bases, the J end lost 1 base, and 8 bases lay between the germline ends. This CDR3 has 14 residues. The CDR3 DNA follows: TGTGCCAGCAGTTTAGGGTGGGCCCAAGAGACCCAGTACTTC. Its protein is CASSLGWAQETQYF.

This clone was seen only once. The chain joins TRBV11-2 to TRBJ2-3; maybe TRBD1 (7 bases). The CDR3 has 17 residues. Trimming removed 1 base at V and 0 bases at J, with 14 bases between. Germline V gene lookup returns CDR1 SGHAT and CDR2 FQNNGV. The CDR3 is CASSLAGGGFSTDTQYF. The CDR3 region has the DNA TGTGCCAGCAGCTTAGCAGGAGGGGGCTTTAGCACAGATACGCAGTATTTT. Complete variable domain (other parts from reference TRBV11-2 and TRBJ2-3): EAGVAQSPRYKIIEKRQSVAFWCNPISGHATLYWYQQILGQGPKLLIQFQNNGVVDDSQLPKDRFSAERLKGVDSTLKIQPAKLEDSAVYLCASSLAGGGFSTDTQYFGPGTRLTVL.

The chain uses TRBV11-2 and TRBJ2-2; TRBD2 matches at 11 bases. This CDR3 is 16 amino acids long. Germline V gene data show CDR1 as SGHAT and CDR2 as FQNNGV. The V gene end was trimmed by 1 base and the J gene end by 7 bases; junction bases not matched to a gene: 5. CDR3 residues: CASSLVAGGPSGELFF. DNA of the CDR3: TGTGCCAGCAGCTTAGTAGCGGGAGGGCCTAGCGGGGAGCTGTTTTTT.

The table lists this clone with a few counts. The chain recombines TRBV5-4 with TRBJ1-3, with 7 bases fitting TRBD1. CDR1 is SGHNT, CDR2 YYREEE, per germline (reference sequence). V was clipped by 6 bases and J by 4 bases; unmatched bases: 4. This CDR3 has 13 residues. For the CDR3, the DNA is TGTGCCAGCAACTTACAGGGGGGAAACACCATATATTTT. It codes for CASNLQGGNTIYF.

The chain has TRBV6-5 and TRBJ1-2; no clear D. Germline V lookup: CDR1 MNHEY, CDR2 SVGAGI. The CDR3 totals 13 residues. V lost 0 bases, J lost 6 bases, and 8 bases lay in between. CDR3 nucleotide sequence: TGTGCCAGCAGTTACTCGTGGCAGGATGGCTACACCTTC. Its protein is CASSYSWQDGYTF.

This chain joins TRBV30 and TRBJ2-7, with 7 bases matching TRBD1. Germline CDR1 reads GTSNPN; CDR2 reads SVGIG (reference sequence). The J segment lost 2 bases and the V segment lost 3 bases, leaving 4 bases of the junction unmatched. The CDR3 runs 13 residues. The CDR3 DNA reads TGTGCCTGGAGCCCAGGGGGTACCTACGAGCAGTACTTC. As protein: CAWSPGGTYEQYF.

The rearrangement links TRBV18 to TRBJ2-7; 12 bases line up with TRBD1. CDR3 length: 17 amino acids. Germline CDR1 KGHSH, CDR2 LQKENI. J gave up 5 bases and V 4 bases, and 12 bases lay outside the gene matches. The CDR3 sequence: CASSLQRPGTGGHEQYF. For the CDR3, the DNA is TGTGCCAGCTCACTGCAACGCCCCGGGACAGGGGGCCACGAGCAGTACTTC.

The CDR3 region is CASSVRWGAGELFF. CDR3 nucleotide sequence: TGTGCCAGCAGTGTTCGTTGGGGCGCCGGGGAGCTGTTTTTT. The chain carries TRBV25-1 and TRBJ2-2; tentative D call: TRBD1 (5 bases). Germline V gene data show CDR1 as MGHDK and CDR2 as SYGVNS. The CDR3 runs 14 residues. V shed 4 bases and J shed 6 bases, with 12 bases lying between them.

The chain carries TRBV6-5 and TRBJ1-1; D unclear. The CDR3 is 14 residues long. Germline CDR1 MNHEY, CDR2 SVGAGI. V lost 6 bases, J lost 0 bases, and 11 bases lay in between. As DNA, the CDR3 is TGTGCCAGCAGCCCGCTCCTAATGAACACTGAAGCTTTCTTT. Residues: CASSPLLMNTEAFF.

This chain connects TRBV30 to TRBJ1-5; 7 bases fit TRBD1. V dropped 5 bases and J dropped 2; count of bases not matched to a gene: 3. Germline V gives CDR1 GTSNPN, CDR2 SVGIG (reference sequence). This CDR3 has 13 residues. CDR3 protein: CAWEGARNQPQHF. The CDR3 nucleotides are TGTGCCTGGGAGGGGGCCCGCAATCAGCCCCAGCATTTT.

This sequence joins TRBV7-9 and TRBJ2-3; possibly TRBD2 for D (6 bases). CDR3 length: 16 amino acids. The V end was cut by 3 bases, the J end by 2 bases, with 15 bases between. Germline V gene data show CDR1 as SEHNR and CDR2 as FQNEAQ (reference sequence). CDR3 loop: CASSFRDLSNTDTQYF. The CDR3 coding sequence is TGTGCCAGCAGCTTCCGGGACTTATCAAACACAGATACGCAGTATTTT.

This chain joins TRBV18 and TRBJ2-1; D gene uncertain. Germline CDR1 is KGHSH and CDR2 is LQKENI. This CDR3 contains 13 residues. The V end was cut by 3 bases, the J end by 1 base, with 4 bases between. CDR3 DNA: TGTGCCAGCTCACCGCAGTCCTACAATGAGCAGTTCTTC. This translates into CASSPQSYNEQFF.

The chain carries TRBV7-9 and TRBJ1-6; TRBD1 aligns across 8 bases. J lost 9 bases, V lost 5 bases, and 6 bases had no gene match. This CDR3 region has 14 residues. Per the germline V gene, CDR1 is SEHNR and CDR2 is FQNEAQ (reference sequence). The CDR3 DNA follows: TGTGCCAGCAGCGGACAGGGTTCGGGTTCACCCCTCCACTTT. It is translated as CASSGQGSGSPLHF.

This chain joins TRBV3-1 (or the pseudogene TRBV3-2) and TRBJ2-1, with D maybe TRBD1 (5 bases). Per the germline V gene, CDR1 is LGHDT and CDR2 is YNNKEL (reference sequence). The CDR3 sequence is 14 residues long. V was pared by 1 base and J by 4 bases, with 8 bases between. CDR3 loop: CASSQAGQYNEQFF. DNA of the CDR3: TGTGCCAGCAGCCAAGCAGGGCAATACAATGAGCAGTTCTTC.

The chain carries TRBV10-2 and TRBJ1-6, with no clear D. Germline loops: CDR1 WSHSY, CDR2 SAAADI. CDR3 length: 15 amino acids. Trimming removed 2 bases from V and 5 bases from J, with 10 bases in between. The CDR3 is CASSEERRNNSPLHF. The CDR3, as DNA: TGCGCCAGCAGTGAGGAGCGCCGAAATAATTCACCCCTCCACTTT.

The CDR3 loop reads CASSASAGQGRAFF. DNA for the CDR3: TGTGCCAGTAGTGCCTCGGCGGGACAGGGAAGAGCTTTCTTT. V is TRBV19 and J is TRBJ1-1, with 9 bases matching TRBD1. Germline V gives CDR1 LNHDA, CDR2 SQIVND (reference sequence). The junction had 11 bases not matched to a gene; V was cut back by 5 bases and J by 10 bases. The CDR3 is 14 residues long.

The genes are TRBV10-2 and TRBJ2-4; 7 nucleotides align to TRBD1. The CDR3 has 17 amino acids. From germline, CDR1 is WSHSY and CDR2 SAAADI. J gave up 0 bases and V 3 bases, and 8 bases lay outside the gene matches. CDR3 residues: CASSEYLGGLAKNIQYF. CDR3 nucleotide sequence: TGCGCCAGCAGTGAATACCTAGGGGGCTTAGCCAAAAACATTCAGTACTTC.

The chain recombines TRBV10-1 with TRBJ2-7; the match to TRBD1 covers 7 bases. The junction had 4 bases not matched to a gene; V was cut back by 2 bases and J by 3 bases. CDR3 size: 14 residues. Germline assignment: CDR1 WNHNN and CDR2 SYGVQD (reference sequence). Here the CDR3 DNA reads TGCGCCAGCAGTGAGAAGGGGGCTATCTACGAGCAGTACTTC. It is translated as CASSEKGAIYEQYF.